This TCR beta chain was captured by sequencing in a study of CD8 T cells in ankylosing spondylitis. The study, taken as a whole, reports: Peripheral blood held disease-linked clones only at relatively low frequency, and these were CD8+.

A word on this clonotype: As yet, its antigen is unknown.

A quantitative 5'-RACE method, one with molecular barcodes, was used to make TCR beta libraries. MiXCR, applied by TCRdb to the 5' RACE reads, yields one record per CDR3 protein. The sample comprises under 250,000 distinct CDR3 sequences, roughly a third of which are singletons, and approximately 4.4% rests with the top ten. Germline V gives CDR1 SEHNR, CDR2 FQNEAQ (reference sequence). Trimming stripped 5 bases from V and 9 bases from J, with 11 bases between. This CDR3 is 12 amino acids long. This chain connects TRBV7-9 to TRBJ1-5; D remains ambiguous. The source material was blood, either unsorted or a sorted T cell fraction (not recorded which). This receptor was identified in a male donor with ankylosing spondylitis or in good health (not recorded which). The CDR3 nucleotides are TGTGCCAGCAGCGCAGACATGAGGCCCCAGCATTTT. Encoded protein: CASSADMRPQHF.